Below, 5 T cell receptor beta chains from the same sample are listed, as sequenced in a study of T cells in Graves' hyperthyroidism and ophthalmopathy. Amplified TCR beta CDR3 regions derived from RNA transcripts. RT-PCR in the first round (using the HTBI primer set) targeted the TCR CDR3. Each CDR3 protein is one row after TCRdb ran MiXCR on the multiplex PCR reads. The profile covers around 400,000 distinct CDR3 sequences, with 13% to 15% appearing a single time and about 21% taken by the ten largest. Sequencing was done on a sample of blood. The receptor set was obtained from a woman aged 55-69 years with Graves' ophthalmopathy.

This clonotype was observed many times. The chain uses TRBV12-5 and TRBJ2-1; D perhaps matches TRBD2 (5 bases). Trimming cost V 0 bases and J 6 bases, with 18 bases left between them. This CDR3 has 17 amino acids. Germline V gives CDR1 LGHNT, CDR2 FRNRAP. CDR3 amino acids: CASGLVAGSTTRNEQFF. The DNA for the CDR3 is TGTGCTAGTGGTTTGGTAGCTGGGAGTACCACACGCAATGAGCAGTTCTTC.

Ten or more counts support this clonotype. This chain joins TRBV12-3 or TRBV12-4 and TRBJ2-2; 11 bases match TRBD2. The J segment lost 4 bases and the V segment lost 7 bases, leaving 14 bases of the junction unmatched. The CDR3 runs to 18 residues. CDR3 DNA: TGTGCCAGCACCCCCCCGGCTAGCGGGAGGCCGGGCACCGGGGAGCTGTTTTTT. It encodes CASTPPASGRPGTGELFF.

This clonotype was counted many times. This chain links TRBV5-6 with TRBJ2-2; 13 positions match TRBD2. The CDR3 has 16 residues. Germline loops: CDR1 SGHDT, CDR2 YYEEEE. Trimming removed 2 bases from V and 5 bases from J; junction bases left unmatched: 3. DNA of the CDR3: TGTGCCAGCAGCTTATTGACTAGCGGGAGGACCGGGGAGCTGTTTTTT. As protein: CASSLLTSGRTGELFF.

This clonotype was detected ten times or more. The rearrangement joins TRBV24-1 to TRBJ1-2; TRBD1 aligns across 9 bases. Trimming at V came to 7 bases and at J to 7 bases, leaving 6 bases not matched to a gene. The CDR3 loop spans 13 amino acids. Germline V gene lookup returns CDR1 KGHDR and CDR2 SFDVKD. CDR3 nucleotides: TGTGCCACCAGCCAAGGACAGGGGTTTGGCTACACCTTC. Protein product: CATSQGQGFGYTF.

This clonotype was found many times. This chain joins TRBV28 and TRBJ2-2; TRBD1 agrees at 9 bases. The CDR3 runs 14 residues. The germline gives CDR1 MDHEN, CDR2 SYDVKM. The junction had 4 bases not matched to a gene; V was cut back by 5 bases and J by 6 bases. The CDR3 is CASSKGQGPGELFF. DNA of the CDR3: TGTGCCAGCAGTAAGGGACAGGGTCCCGGGGAGCTGTTTTTT.